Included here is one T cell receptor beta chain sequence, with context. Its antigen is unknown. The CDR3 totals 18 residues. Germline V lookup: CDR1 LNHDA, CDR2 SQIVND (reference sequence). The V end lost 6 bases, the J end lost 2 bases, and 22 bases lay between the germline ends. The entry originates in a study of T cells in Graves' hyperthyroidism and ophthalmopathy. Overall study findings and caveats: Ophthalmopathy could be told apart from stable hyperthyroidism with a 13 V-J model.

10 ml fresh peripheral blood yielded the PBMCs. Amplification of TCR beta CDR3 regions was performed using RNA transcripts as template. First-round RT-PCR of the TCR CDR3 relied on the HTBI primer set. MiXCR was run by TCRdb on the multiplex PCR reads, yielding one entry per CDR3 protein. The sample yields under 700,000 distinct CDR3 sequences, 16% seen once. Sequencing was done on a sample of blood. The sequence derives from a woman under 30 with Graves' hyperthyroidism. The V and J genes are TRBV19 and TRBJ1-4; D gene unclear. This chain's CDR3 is CASRMRFSPVGTNEKLFF. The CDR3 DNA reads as TGTGCCAGTAGGATGCGGTTCAGTCCCGTTGGGACTAATGAAAAACTGTTTTTT. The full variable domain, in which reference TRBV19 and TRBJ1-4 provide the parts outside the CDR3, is DGGITQSPKYLFRKEGQNVTLSCEQNLNHDAMYWYRQDPGQGLRLIYYSQIVNDFQKGDIAEGYSVSREKKESFPLTVTSAQKNPTAFYLCASRMRFSPVGTNEKLFFGSGTQLSVL.